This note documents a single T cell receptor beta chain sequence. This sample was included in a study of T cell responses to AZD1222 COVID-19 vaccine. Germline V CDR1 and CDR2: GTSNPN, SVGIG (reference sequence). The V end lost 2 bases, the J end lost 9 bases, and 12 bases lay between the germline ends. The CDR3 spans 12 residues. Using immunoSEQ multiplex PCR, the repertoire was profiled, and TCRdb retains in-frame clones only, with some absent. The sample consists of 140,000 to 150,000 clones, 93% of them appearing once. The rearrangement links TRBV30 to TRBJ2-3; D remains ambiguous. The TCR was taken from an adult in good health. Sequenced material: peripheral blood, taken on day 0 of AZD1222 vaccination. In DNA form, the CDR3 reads TGTGCCTGGAGTTCCGCAGGAGAGACGCAGTATTTT. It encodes CAWSSAGETQYF.